The source of this T cell receptor (beta chain) is a study of chemoradiotherapy in HPV16-positive cancers. Study-wide points: Only a couple of HPV16-positive patients supplied the functional HPV-specificity definition.

Per germline, CDR1 SGHAT and CDR2 FQNNGV. This CDR3 has 14 residues. V lost 3 bases and J lost 4, with 11 bases in between. This clone appeared once. Its antigen is unidentified. The data were produced by immunoSEQ multiplex PCR, yet TCRdb's version contains in-frame clones alone and is incomplete. Altogether tens of thousands of clones are present, roughly nine tenths being singletons, with the ten largest covering 2.5% to 3.5%. Sequencing used blood, obtained from a patient who underwent chemoradiotherapy. The rearrangement links TRBV11-2 to TRBJ2-3; no definite D call. This TCR was sampled from a human donor with HPV-associated anogenital cancer. The CDR3 sequence: CASSFSRIADTQYF. The CDR3, as DNA: TGTGCCAGCAGCTTTAGTAGAATCGCAGATACGCAGTATTTT.